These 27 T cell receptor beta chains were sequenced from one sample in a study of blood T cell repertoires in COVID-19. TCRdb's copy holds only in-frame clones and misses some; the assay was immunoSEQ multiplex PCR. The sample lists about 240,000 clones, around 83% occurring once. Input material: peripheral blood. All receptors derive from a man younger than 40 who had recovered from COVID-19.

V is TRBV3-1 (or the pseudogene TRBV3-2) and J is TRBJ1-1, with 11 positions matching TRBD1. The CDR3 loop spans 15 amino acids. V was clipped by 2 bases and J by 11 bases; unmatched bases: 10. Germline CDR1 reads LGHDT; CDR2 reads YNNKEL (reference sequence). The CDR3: CASSQQGQGEVGAFF. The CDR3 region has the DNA TGTGCCAGCAGCCAACAGGGACAGGGGGAAGTGGGGGCTTTCTTT.

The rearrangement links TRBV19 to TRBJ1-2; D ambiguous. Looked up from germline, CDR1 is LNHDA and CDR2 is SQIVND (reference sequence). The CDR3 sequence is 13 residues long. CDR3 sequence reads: CAVGGEANYGYTF. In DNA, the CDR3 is TGTGCAGTCGGCGGCGAAGCTAACTATGGCTACACCTTC.

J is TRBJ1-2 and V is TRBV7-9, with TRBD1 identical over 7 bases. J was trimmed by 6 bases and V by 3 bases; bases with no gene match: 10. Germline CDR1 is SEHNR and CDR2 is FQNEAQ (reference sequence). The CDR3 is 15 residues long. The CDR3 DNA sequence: TGTGCCAGCAGCTTGGCAGGGGGTGATACGGATGGCTACACCTTC. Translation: CASSLAGGDTDGYTF.

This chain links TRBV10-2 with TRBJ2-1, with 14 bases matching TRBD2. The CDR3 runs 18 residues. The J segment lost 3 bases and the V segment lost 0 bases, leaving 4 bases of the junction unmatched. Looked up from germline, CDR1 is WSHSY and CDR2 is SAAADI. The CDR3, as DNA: TGCGCCAGCAGTGAGTCGGGGACTAGCGGGGGCCTCTACAATGAGCAGTTCTTC. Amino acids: CASSESGTSGGLYNEQFF.

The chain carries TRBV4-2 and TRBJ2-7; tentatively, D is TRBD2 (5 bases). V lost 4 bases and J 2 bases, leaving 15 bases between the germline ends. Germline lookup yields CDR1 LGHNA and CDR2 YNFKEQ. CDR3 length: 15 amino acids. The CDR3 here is CASSRLKDAAYEQYF. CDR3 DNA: TGTGCCAGCAGCCGACTAAAGGACGCAGCCTACGAGCAGTACTTC.

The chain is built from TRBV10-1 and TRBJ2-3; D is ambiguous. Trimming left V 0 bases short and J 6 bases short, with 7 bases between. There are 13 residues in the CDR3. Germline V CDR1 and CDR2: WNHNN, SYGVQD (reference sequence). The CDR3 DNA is TGCGCCAGCAGTGAGTCGACTCGCGATACGCAGTATTTT. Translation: CASSESTRDTQYF.

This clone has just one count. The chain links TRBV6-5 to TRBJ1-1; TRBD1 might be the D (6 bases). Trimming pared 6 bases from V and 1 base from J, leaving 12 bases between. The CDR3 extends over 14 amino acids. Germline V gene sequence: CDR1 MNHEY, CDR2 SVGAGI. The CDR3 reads CASSLGRGNTEAFF. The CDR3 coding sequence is TGTGCCAGCAGCCTCGGCAGGGGGAACACTGAAGCTTTCTTT.

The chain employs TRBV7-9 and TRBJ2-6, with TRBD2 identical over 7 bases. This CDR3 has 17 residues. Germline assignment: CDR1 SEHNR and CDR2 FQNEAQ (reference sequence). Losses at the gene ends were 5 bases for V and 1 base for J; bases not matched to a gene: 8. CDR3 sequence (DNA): TGTGCCAGCAGCCCGAGGACGGGGGGTTCTGGGGCCAACGTCCTGACTTTC. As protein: CASSPRTGGSGANVLTF.

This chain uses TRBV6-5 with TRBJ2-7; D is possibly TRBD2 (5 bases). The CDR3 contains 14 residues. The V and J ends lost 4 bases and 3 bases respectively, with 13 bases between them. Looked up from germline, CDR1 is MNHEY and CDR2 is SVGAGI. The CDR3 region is CASSWNGDDYEQYF. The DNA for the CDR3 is TGTGCCAGCAGTTGGAACGGGGATGACTACGAGCAGTACTTC.

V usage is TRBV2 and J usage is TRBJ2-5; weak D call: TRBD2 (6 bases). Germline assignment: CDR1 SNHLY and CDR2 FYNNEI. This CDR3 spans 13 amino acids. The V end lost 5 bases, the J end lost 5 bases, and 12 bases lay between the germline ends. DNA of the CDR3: TGTGCCAGCAGTTACCCTCGGGGGGAGACCCAGTACTTC. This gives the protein CASSYPRGETQYF.

Here the CDR3 DNA reads TGTGCCAGCAGAGGCAGGTTCTCCTCCTCTGGAAACACCATATATTTT. Its translation: CASRGRFSSSGNTIYF. V usage is TRBV2 and J usage is TRBJ1-3; no reliable D call. From germline, CDR1 is SNHLY and CDR2 FYNNEI. Trimming removed 6 bases from V and 0 bases from J, with 15 bases in between. This CDR3 has 16 amino acids.

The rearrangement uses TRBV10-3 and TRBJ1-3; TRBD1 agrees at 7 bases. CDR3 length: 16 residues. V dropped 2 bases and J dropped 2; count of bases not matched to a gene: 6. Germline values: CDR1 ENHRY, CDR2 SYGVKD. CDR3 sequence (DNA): TGTGCCATCAGTGAGACAGGGACAGCCACTGGAAACACCATATATTTT. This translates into CAISETGTATGNTIYF.

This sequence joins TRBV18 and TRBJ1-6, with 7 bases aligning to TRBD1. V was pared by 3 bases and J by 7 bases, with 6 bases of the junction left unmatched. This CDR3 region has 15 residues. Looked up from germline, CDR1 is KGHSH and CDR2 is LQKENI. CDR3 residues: CASSPSDRRNSPLHF. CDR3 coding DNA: TGTGCCAGCTCACCGTCGGACAGGCGCAATTCACCCCTCCACTTT. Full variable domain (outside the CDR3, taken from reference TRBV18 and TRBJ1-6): NAGVMQNPRHLVRRRGQEARLRCSPMKGHSHVYWYRQLPEEGLKFMVYLQKENIIDESGMPKERFSAEFPKEGPSILRIQQVVRGDSAAYFCASSPSDRRNSPLHFGNGTRLTVT.

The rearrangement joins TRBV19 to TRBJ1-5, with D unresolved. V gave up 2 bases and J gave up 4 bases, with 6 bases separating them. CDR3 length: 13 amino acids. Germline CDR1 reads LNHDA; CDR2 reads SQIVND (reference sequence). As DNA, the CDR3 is TGTGCCAGTAGTATACAGTTGAATCAGCCCCAGCATTTT. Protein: CASSIQLNQPQHF.

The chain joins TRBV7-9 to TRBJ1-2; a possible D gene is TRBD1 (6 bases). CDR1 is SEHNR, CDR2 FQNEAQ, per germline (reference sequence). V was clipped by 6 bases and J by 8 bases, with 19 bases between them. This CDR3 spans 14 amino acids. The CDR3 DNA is TGTGCCAGCAGTCGATTAGGGGGGGCGCAAGGCTACACCTTC. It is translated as CASSRLGGAQGYTF. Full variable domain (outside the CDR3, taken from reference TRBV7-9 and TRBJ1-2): DTGVSQNPRHKITKRGQNVTFRCDPISEHNRLYWYRQTLGQGPEFLTYFQNEAQLEKSRLLSDRFSAERPKGSFSTLEIQRTEQGDSAMYLCASSRLGGAQGYTFGSGTRLTVV.

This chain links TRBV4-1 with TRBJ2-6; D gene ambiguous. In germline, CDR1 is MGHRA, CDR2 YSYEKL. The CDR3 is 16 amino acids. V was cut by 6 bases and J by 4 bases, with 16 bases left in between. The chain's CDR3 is CASSSYASTGANVLTF. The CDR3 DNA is TGCGCCAGCAGTTCTTATGCCTCGACAGGGGCCAACGTCCTGACTTTC.

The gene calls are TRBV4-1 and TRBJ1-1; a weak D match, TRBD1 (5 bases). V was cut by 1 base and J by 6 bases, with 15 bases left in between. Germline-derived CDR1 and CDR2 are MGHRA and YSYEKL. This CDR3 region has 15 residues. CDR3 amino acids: CASSQVDRSVAEAFF. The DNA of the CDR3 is TGCGCCAGCAGCCAAGTCGACAGAAGTGTGGCTGAAGCTTTCTTT.

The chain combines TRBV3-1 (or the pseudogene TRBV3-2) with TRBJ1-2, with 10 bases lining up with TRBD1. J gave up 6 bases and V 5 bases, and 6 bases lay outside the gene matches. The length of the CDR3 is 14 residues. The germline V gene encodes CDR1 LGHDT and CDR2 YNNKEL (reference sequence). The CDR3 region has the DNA TGTGCCAGCAGCTCGGACAGGGGGAGACATGGCTACACCTTC. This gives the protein CASSSDRGRHGYTF.

Written as DNA, the CDR3 is TGTGCCAGCTCCCGTTTTTGGGGAGTGAACACTGAAGCTTTCTTT. Translating gives CASSRFWGVNTEAFF. V usage is TRBV5-6 and J usage is TRBJ1-1; D is ambiguous. V lost 7 bases to trimming and J lost 0 bases, with 16 bases between them. The CDR3 spans 15 residues. Germline assignment: CDR1 SGHDT and CDR2 YYEEEE.

In nucleotides, the CDR3 is TGTGCCAGCAGCCTCGGACTAGCGGGAGACACAGATACGCAGTATTTT. Encoded protein: CASSLGLAGDTDTQYF. The chain is built from TRBV9 and TRBJ2-3; 13 bases agree with TRBD2. Per the germline V gene, CDR1 is SGDLS and CDR2 is YYNGEE. This CDR3 contains 16 residues. V lost 4 bases to trimming and J lost 2 bases; unmatched junction nucleotides: 4.

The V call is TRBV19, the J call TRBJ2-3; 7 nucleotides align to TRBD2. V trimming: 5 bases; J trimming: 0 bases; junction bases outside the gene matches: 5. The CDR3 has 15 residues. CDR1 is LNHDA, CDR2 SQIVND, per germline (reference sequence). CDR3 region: CASSGRGESTDTQYF. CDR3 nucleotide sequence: TGTGCCAGTAGTGGGAGGGGCGAAAGCACAGATACGCAGTATTTT. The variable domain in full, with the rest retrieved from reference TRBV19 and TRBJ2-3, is DGGITQSPKYLFRKEGQNVTLSCEQNLNHDAMYWYRQDPGQGLRLIYYSQIVNDFQKGDIAEGYSVSREKKESFPLTVTSAQKNPTAFYLCASSGRGESTDTQYFGPGTRLTVL.

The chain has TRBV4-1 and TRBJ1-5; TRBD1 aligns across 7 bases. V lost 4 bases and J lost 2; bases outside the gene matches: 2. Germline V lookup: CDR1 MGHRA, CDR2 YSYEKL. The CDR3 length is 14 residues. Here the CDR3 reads CASSLQGGNQPQHF. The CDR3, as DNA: TGCGCCAGCAGCCTTCAGGGGGGCAATCAGCCCCAGCATTTT.

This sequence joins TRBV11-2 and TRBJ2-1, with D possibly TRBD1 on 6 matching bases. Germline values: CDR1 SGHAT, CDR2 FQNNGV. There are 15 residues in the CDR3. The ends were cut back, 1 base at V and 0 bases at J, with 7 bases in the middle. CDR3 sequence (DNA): TGTGCCAGCAGCTTAGGGGGGCTCTCCTACAATGAGCAGTTCTTC. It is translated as CASSLGGLSYNEQFF.

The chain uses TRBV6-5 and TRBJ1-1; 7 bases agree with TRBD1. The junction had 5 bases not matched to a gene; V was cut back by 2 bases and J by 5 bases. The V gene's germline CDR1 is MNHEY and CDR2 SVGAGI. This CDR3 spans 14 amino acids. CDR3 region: CASSYRDRETEAFF. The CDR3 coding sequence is TGTGCCAGCAGTTACCGGGACAGAGAGACTGAAGCTTTCTTT.

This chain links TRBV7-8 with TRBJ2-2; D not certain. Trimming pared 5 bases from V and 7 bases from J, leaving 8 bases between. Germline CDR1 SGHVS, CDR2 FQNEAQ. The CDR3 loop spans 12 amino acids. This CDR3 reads CASSPIGGELFF. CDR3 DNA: TGTGCCAGCAGCCCAATCGGCGGGGAGCTGTTTTTT.

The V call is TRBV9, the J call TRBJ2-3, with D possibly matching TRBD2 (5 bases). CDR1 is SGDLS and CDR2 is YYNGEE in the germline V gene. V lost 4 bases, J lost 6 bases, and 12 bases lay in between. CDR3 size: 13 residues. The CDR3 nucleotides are TGTGCCAGCAGCATGTTATCGGGGGATACGCAGTATTTT. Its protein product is CASSMLSGDTQYF.

CDR3 nucleotides: TGTGCCAGCAGCTCGGACCCTCCGGGACAACCGAATTCCTACGAGCAGTACTTC. Amino acids: CASSSDPPGQPNSYEQYF. The V call is TRBV21-1, the J call TRBJ2-7; the D call TRBD1 from the table was never checked on the DNA. TRBV21-1 is marked as a pseudogene. The CDR3 contains 18 residues.